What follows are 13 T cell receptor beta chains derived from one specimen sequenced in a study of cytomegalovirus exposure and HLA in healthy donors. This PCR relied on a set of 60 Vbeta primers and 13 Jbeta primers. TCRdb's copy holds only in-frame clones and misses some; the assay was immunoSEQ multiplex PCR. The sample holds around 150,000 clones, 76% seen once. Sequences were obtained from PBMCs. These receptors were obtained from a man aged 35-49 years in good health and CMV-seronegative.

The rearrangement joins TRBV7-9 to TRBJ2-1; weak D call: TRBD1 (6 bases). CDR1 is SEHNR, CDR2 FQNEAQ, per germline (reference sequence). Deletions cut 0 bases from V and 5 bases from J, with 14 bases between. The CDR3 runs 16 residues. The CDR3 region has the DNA TGTGCCAGCAGCTTAGCAGGGACACGGAGGCACAATGAGCAGTTCTTC. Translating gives CASSLAGTRRHNEQFF. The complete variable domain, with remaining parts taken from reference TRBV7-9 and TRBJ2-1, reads DTGVSQNPRHKITKRGQNVTFRCDPISEHNRLYWYRQTLGQGPEFLTYFQNEAQLEKSRLLSDRFSAERPKGSFSTLEIQRTEQGDSAMYLCASSLAGTRRHNEQFFGPGTRLTVL.

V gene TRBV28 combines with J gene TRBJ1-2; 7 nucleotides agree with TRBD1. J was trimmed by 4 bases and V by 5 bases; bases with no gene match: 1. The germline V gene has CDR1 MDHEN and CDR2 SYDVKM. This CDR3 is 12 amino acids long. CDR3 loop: CASSGTVYGYTF. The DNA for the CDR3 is TGTGCCAGCAGTGGGACAGTCTATGGCTACACCTTC.

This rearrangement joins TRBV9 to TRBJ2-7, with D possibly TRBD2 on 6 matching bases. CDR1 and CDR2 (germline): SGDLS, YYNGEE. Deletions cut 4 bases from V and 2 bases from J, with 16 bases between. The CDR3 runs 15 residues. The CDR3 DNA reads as TGTGCCAGCAGCCCCAAGGGGACTTCCCCCTACGAGCAGTACTTC. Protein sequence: CASSPKGTSPYEQYF.

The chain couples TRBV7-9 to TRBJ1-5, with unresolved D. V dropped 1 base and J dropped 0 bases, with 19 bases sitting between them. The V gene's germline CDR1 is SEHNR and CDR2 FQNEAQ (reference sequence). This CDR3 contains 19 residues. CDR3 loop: CASSLVGGPDLYSNQPQHF. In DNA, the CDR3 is TGTGCCAGCAGCTTAGTTGGAGGGCCCGACCTTTATAGCAATCAGCCCCAGCATTTT.

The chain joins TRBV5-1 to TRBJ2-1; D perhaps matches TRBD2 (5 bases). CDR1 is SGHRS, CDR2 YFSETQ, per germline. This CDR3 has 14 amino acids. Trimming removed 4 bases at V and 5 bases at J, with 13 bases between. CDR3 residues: CASSVEAGNNEQFF. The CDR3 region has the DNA TGCGCCAGCAGCGTTGAGGCCGGGAACAATGAGCAGTTCTTC.

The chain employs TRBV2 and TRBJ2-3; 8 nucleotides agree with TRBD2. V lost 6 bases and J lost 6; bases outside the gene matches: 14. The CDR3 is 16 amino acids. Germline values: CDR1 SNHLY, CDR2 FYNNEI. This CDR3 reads CASSNLAGGPLDTQYF. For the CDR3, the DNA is TGTGCCAGCAGCAATCTCGCGGGGGGCCCCCTTGATACGCAGTATTTT.

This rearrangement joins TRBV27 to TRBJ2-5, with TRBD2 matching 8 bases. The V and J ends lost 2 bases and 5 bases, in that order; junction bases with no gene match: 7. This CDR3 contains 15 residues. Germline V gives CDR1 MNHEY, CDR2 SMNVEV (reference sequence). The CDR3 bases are TGTGCCAGCAGTTTAGACGGGGGGGCCTGGGAGACCCAGTACTTC. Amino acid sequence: CASSLDGGAWETQYF.

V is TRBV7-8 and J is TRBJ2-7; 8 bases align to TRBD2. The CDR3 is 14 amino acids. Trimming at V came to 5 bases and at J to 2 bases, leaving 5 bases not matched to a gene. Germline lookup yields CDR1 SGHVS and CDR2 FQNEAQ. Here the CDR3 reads CASSELAATYEQYF. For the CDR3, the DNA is TGTGCCAGCAGCGAACTAGCGGCCACCTACGAGCAGTACTTC.

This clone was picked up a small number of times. The CDR3 is CASSFPSDRDSYEQYF. In DNA, the CDR3 is TGCGCCAGCAGCTTTCCCTCGGACAGGGACTCCTACGAGCAGTACTTC. The V call is TRBV5-1, the J call TRBJ2-7, with 8 bases fitting TRBD1. CDR3 length equals 16 residues. The trim removed 2 bases at V and 0 bases at J, leaving 7 bases unmatched. Germline loops: CDR1 SGHRS, CDR2 YFSETQ.

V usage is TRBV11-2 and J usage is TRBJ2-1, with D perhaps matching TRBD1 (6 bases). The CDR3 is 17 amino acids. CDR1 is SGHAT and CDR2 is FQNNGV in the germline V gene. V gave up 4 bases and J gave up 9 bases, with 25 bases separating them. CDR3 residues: CASSSQVAGALIIEQFF. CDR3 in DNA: TGTGCCAGCAGCTCCCAAGTCGCAGGGGCGCTTATCATTGAGCAGTTCTTC.

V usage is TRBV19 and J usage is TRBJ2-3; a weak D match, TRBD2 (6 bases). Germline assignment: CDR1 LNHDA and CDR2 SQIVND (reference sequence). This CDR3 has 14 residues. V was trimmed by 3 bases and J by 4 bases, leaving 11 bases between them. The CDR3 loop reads CASSIPRLADTQYF. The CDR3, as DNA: TGTGCCAGTAGTATCCCCCGACTAGCAGATACGCAGTATTTT.

CDR3 nucleotides: TGTGCCAGCAGCTCGAACGGGGGAGCCTTCTACGAGCAGTACTTC. It yields the protein CASSSNGGAFYEQYF. V gene TRBV7-2 combines with J gene TRBJ2-7; tentative D call: TRBD2 (6 bases). V was pared by 4 bases and J by 3 bases, with 16 bases between. Germline V gene lookup returns CDR1 SGHTA and CDR2 FQGNSA. CDR3 length: 15 residues.

CDR3 sequence: CASSSLDRDDSPLHF. In DNA form, the CDR3 reads TGTGCCAGCAGCTCGTTAGACAGGGATGATTCACCCCTCCACTTT. The J gene is TRBJ1-6, the V gene TRBV5-4, with 7 bases lining up with TRBD1. The CDR3 covers 15 residues. Germline trimming cut 3 bases from V and 8 bases from J; bases unmatched to any gene: 8. Germline V gives CDR1 SGHNT, CDR2 YYREEE (reference sequence).